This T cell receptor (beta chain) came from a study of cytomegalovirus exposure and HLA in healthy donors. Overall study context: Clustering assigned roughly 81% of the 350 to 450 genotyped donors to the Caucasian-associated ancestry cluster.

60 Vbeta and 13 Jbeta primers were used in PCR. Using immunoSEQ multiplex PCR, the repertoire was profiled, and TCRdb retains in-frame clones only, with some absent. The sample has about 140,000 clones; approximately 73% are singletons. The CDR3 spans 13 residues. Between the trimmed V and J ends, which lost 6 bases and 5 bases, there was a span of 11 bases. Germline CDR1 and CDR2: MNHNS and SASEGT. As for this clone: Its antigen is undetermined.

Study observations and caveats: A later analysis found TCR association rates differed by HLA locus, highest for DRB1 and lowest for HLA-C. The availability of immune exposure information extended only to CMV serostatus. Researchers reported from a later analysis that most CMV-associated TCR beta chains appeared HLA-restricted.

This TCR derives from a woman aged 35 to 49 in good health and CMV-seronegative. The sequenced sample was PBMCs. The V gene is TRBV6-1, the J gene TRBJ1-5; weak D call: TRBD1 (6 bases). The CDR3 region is CASRDWTDQPQHF. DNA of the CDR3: TGTGCCAGCAGGGACTGGACAGATCAGCCCCAGCATTTT.